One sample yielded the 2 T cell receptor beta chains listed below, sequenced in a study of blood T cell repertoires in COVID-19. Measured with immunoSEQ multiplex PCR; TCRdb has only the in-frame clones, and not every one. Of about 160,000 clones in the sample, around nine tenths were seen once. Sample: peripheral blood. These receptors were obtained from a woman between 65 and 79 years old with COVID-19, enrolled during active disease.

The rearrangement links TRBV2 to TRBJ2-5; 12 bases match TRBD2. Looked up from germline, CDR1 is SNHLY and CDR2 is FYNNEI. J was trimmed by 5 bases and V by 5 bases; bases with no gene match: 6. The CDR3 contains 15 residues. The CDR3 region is CASSRTSGDVETQYF. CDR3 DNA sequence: TGTGCCAGCAGTCGGACTAGCGGGGACGTGGAGACCCAGTACTTC.

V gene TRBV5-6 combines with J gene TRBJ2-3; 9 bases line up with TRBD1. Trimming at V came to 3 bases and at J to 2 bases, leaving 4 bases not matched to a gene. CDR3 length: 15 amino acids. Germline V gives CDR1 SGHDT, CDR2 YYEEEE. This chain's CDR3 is CASSSGTGHTDTQYF. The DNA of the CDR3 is TGTGCCAGCAGCTCCGGGACAGGGCACACAGATACGCAGTATTTT. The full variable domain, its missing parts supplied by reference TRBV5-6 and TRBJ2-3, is DAGVTQSPTHLIKTRGQQVTLRCSPKSGHDTVSWYQQALGQGPQFIFQYYEEEERQRGNFPDRFSGHQFPNYSSELNVNALLLGDSALYLCASSSGTGHTDTQYFGPGTRLTVL.